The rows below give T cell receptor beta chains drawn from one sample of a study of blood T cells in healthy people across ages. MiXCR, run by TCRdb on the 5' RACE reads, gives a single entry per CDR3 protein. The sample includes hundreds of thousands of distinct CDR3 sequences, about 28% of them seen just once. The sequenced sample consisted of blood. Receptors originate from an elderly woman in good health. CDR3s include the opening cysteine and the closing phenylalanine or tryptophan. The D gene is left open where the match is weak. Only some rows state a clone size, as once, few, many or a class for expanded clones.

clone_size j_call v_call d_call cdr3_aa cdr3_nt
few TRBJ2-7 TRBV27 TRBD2 CASSPLAGGRNEQYF TGTGCCAGCAGCCCACTAGCGGGGGGGCGCAATGAGCAGTACTTC
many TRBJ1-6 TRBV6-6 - CASSAGRDNSPLHF TGTGCCAGCAGTGCTGGACGGGATAATTCACCCCTCCACTTT
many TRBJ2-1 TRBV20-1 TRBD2 CSASSGGPFNEQFF TGCAGTGCTAGTAGCGGGGGGCCCTTCAATGAGCAGTTCTTC
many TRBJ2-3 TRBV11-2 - CASSHGGTDTQYF TGTGCCAGCAGTCACGGGGGTACAGATACGCAGTATTTT
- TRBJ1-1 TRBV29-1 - CSVHPPDRGEAFF TGCAGCGTGCATCCTCCCGACAGAGGTGAAGCTTTCTTT
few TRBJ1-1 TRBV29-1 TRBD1 CSVRGGSFTEAFF TGCAGCGTCAGGGGGGGTTCGTTCACTGAAGCTTTCTTT
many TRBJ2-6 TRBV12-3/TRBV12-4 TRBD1 CASSDTGGAGANVLTF TGTGCCAGCAGTGACACAGGGGGCGCTGGGGCCAACGTCCTGACTTTC
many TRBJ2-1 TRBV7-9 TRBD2 CASSLTSGGVLYNEQFF TGTGCCAGCAGCCTGACTAGCGGGGGGGTTTTATACAATGAGCAGTTCTTC
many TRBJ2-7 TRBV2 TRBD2 CASRSTSGGRNEQYF TGTGCCAGCAGATCCACTAGCGGGGGGAGGAACGAGCAGTACTTC
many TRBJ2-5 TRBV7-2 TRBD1 CATSGGGETQYF TGTGCCACCTCAGGGGGCGGTGAGACCCAGTACTTC
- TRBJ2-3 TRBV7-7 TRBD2 CASSLEAGGQDTQYF TGTGCTAGCAGCTTAGAGGCGGGGGGGCAAGATACGCAGTATTTT
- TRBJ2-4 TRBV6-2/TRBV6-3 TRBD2 CAGKAGGRNIQYF TGTGCCGGCAAGGCGGGGGGACGAAACATTCAGTACTTC
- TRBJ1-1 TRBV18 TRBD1 CASLRTGAASGTEAFF TGTGCCAGCTTGAGGACAGGGGCCGCGTCGGGCACTGAAGCTTTCTTT
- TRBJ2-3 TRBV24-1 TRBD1 CATSDGTGALNSDTQYF TGTGCCACCAGTGATGGGACAGGCGCCCTTAACTCAGATACGCAGTATTTT
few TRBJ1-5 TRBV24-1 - CATSDLGQPQHF TGTGCCACCAGTGATTTGGGTCAGCCCCAGCATTTT
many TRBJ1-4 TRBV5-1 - CASSSTPAEKLFF TGCGCCAGCAGCTCCACTCCGGCTGAAAAACTGTTTTTT
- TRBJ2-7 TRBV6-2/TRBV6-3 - CASSYSSPVGHQKEKYF TGTGCCAGCAGTTACTCGAGTCCAGTCGGACACCAGAAGGAAAAGTACTTC
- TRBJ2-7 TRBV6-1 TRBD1 CASSDARTGDEQYF TGTGCCAGCAGTGACGCCCGGACAGGGGACGAGCAGTACTTC
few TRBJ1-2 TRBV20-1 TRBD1 CSARVTGGNGYTF TGCAGTGCTAGAGTGACAGGGGGTAATGGCTACACCTTC
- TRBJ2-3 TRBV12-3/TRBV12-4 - CASSVLLTADTQYF TGTGCCAGCAGTGTCCTACTAACCGCAGATACGCAGTATTTT
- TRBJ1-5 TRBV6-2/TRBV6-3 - CASSYTYRGNQPQHF TGTGCCAGCAGTTACACCTACAGGGGCAATCAGCCCCAGCATTTT
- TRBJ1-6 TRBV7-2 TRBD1 CASSFATGGSPLHF TGTGCCAGCAGCTTCGCGACAGGGGGTTCACCCCTCCACTTT
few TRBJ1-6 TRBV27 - CASSLLKGDSPLHF TGTGCCAGCAGTTTACTAAAGGGGGATTCACCCCTCCACTTT
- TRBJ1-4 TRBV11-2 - CASSLELYEKLFF TGTGCCAGCAGCTTAGAACTGTATGAAAAACTGTTTTTT
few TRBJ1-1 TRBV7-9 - CASSLVGTMNTEAFF TGTGCCAGCAGCTTAGTTGGGACAATGAACACTGAAGCTTTCTTT
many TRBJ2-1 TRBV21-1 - CASSKVRGMKDEQFF TGTGCCAGCAGCAAAGTTAGGGGGATGAAGGATGAGCAGTTCTTC
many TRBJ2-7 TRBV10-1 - CASSPVSGTGAYEQYF TGCGCCAGCAGCCCCGTCTCGGGGACGGGAGCCTACGAGCAGTACTTC
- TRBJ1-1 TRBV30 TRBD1 CAWSNKGQGAVEAFF TGTGCCTGGAGTAATAAGGGACAGGGGGCAGTTGAAGCTTTCTTT
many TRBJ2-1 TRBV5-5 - CASSLKISTSSYNEQFF TGTGCCAGCAGCTTGAAAATTTCTACGAGCTCCTACAATGAGCAGTTCTTC
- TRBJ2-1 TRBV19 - CASSSGTTSYNEQFF TGTGCCAGTAGTAGTGGCACTACGTCCTACAATGAGCAGTTCTTC
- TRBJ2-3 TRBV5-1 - CASSLDGGVTDTQYF TGCGCCAGCAGCTTAGACGGAGGTGTCACAGATACGCAGTATTTT